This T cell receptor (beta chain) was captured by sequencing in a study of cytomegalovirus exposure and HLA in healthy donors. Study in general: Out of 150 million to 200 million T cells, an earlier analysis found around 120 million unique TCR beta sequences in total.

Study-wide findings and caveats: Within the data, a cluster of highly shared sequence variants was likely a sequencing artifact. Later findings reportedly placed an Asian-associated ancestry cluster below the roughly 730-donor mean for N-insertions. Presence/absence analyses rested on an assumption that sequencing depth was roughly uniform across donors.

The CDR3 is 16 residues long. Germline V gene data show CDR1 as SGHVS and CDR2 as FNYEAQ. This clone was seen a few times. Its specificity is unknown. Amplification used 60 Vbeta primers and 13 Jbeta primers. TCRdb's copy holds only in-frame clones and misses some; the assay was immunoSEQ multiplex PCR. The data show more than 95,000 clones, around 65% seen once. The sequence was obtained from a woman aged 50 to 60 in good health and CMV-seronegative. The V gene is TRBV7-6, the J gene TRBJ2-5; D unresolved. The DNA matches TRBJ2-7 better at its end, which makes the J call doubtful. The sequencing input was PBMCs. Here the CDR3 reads CASSLVTSLAPYEQYF. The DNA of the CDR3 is TGTGCCAGCAGCTTAGTTACGAGTTTAGCTCCTTACGAGCAGTACTTC.